This paragraph covers one T cell receptor beta chain sequence. Its cognate antigen is unknown. Time point specified: 2014-2015 season, pre-vaccination. This sample was included in a study of follicular helper T cells after annual influenza vaccination. Study-wide background: Some donors were sampled over the 2013-2014, 2014-2015 and 2015-2016 vaccinations. Study-wide points: Only about 9-21% of analyzed cells yielded productive TCRB sequences. Yearly vaccinations repeatedly recalled conserved clonotypes in ICOS+CD38+ cTfh.

The CDR3 has 14 amino acids. V lost 5 bases to trimming and J lost 2 bases, with 11 bases between them. Germline values: CDR1 SGHRS, CDR2 YFSETQ. Libraries were prepared by immunoSEQ multiplex PCR; TCRdb keeps only in-frame clonotypes and omits some of them. The sample lists approximately 15,000 clones; 78% were seen once. The sequence came from an adult who received the influenza vaccine. The rearrangement links TRBV5-1 to TRBJ2-1, with D maybe TRBD2 (5 bases). The specimen was CXCR5- memory CD4+ T cells sorted from blood, collected on the day of influenza vaccination. The chain's CDR3 is CASRGPGTYNEQFF. In DNA form, the CDR3 reads TGCGCCAGCAGAGGCCCGGGGACCTACAATGAGCAGTTCTTC.